This is a list of T cell receptor beta chains from one sample in a study of blood T cell repertoires in COVID-19. Some clones are missing from TCRdb's copy, which holds only in-frame ones; the method was immunoSEQ multiplex PCR. The table lists 250,000 to 350,000 clones, 86% of them singletons. The sequencing input was peripheral blood. The origin of the receptors is a woman aged 45-60 years with acute or convalescent COVID-19. The CDR3 runs from the conserved cysteine through the conserved F or W. D genes are given only for firm matches.

J: TRBJ1-2; D: -; V: TRBV19; CDR3: CASMPQVGRVIYGYTF
J: TRBJ2-7; D: -; V: TRBV7-2; CDR3: CASSLFRDEQYF
J: TRBJ2-5; D: -; V: TRBV2; CDR3: CASSDPGDQETQYF
J: TRBJ2-1; D: -; V: TRBV5-6; CDR3: CASSKGPAGYNEQFF
J: TRBJ1-5; D: -; V: TRBV27; CDR3: CASSLGLPGISNQPQHF
J: TRBJ1-2; D: TRBD1; V: TRBV28; CDR3: CASGSFRQGKGGYTF
J: TRBJ2-7; D: TRBD1; V: TRBV6-5; CDR3: CASRPRTGGYEQYF
J: TRBJ1-5; D: TRBD1; V: TRBV7-8; CDR3: CASSVGGWYQPQHF
J: TRBJ1-4; D: TRBD1; V: TRBV27; CDR3: CASRRTGGREKLFF
J: TRBJ2-1; D: TRBD2; V: TRBV24-1; CDR3: CATRTSGRGNEQFF
J: TRBJ2-7; D: -; V: TRBV5-1; CDR3: CASSIPGADEQYF
J: TRBJ1-1; D: -; V: TRBV19; CDR3: CASSMRGLNTEAFF
J: TRBJ1-1; D: -; V: TRBV5-1; CDR3: CASSPAGRGDTEAFF
J: -; D: TRBD2; V: TRBV15; CDR3: CATSSFREDSYEQYF
J: TRBJ1-2; D: -; V: TRBV28; CDR3: CASSLSNRSGKGYTF
J: TRBJ2-3; D: TRBD2; V: TRBV18; CDR3: CASSPSGLAGGSTQYF
J: TRBJ2-7; D: TRBD2; V: TRBV27; CDR3: CASSLRQAGLYEQYF
J: TRBJ1-1; D: -; V: TRBV19; CDR3: CASSISHLNPMNTEAFF
J: TRBJ2-2; D: TRBD2; V: TRBV7-9; CDR3: CASSRRDYPYGELFF
J: TRBJ1-6; D: -; V: TRBV5-1; CDR3: CASSPGTEGRGNSPLHF
J: TRBJ2-7; D: -; V: TRBV6-2/TRBV6-3; CDR3: CASSPTRVQYF
J: TRBJ1-3; D: -; V: TRBV27; CDR3: CASRTLNSGNTIYF
J: TRBJ1-1; D: -; V: TRBV5-1; CDR3: CASSLVPGETEAFF
J: TRBJ2-3; D: TRBD2; V: TRBV5-1; CDR3: CASSPGLAGVTDTQYF
J: TRBJ2-3; D: -; V: TRBV11-1; CDR3: CASSSKNGGDTQYF
J: TRBJ2-1; D: -; V: TRBV11-2; CDR3: CASSPRRGNEQFF
J: TRBJ1-6; D: -; V: TRBV18; CDR3: CASSPKEGENNSPLHF
J: TRBJ2-5; D: TRBD2; V: TRBV13; CDR3: CASLNQGLAGAETQYF
J: TRBJ1-6; D: -; V: TRBV7-6; CDR3: CASSRGASSYNSPLHF
J: TRBJ2-7; D: -; V: TRBV7-2; CDR3: CASSFGLLRGEQYF
J: TRBJ2-7; D: TRBD1; V: TRBV28; CDR3: CASSPSGQGLEQYF
J: TRBJ1-2; D: -; V: TRBV19; CDR3: CASSPYAGKNYGYTF
J: TRBJ1-1; D: -; V: TRBV18; CDR3: CASSPPRVNTEAFF
J: TRBJ2-7; D: -; V: TRBV10-3; CDR3: CAISRPDSLDYEQYF
J: TRBJ2-5; D: -; V: TRBV30; CDR3: CAWSVSSTKETQYF
J: TRBJ1-1; D: -; V: TRBV10-3; CDR3: CAISDWRGGAGFGNTEAFF
J: TRBJ2-6; D: -; V: TRBV4-1; CDR3: CASSHQRQTARSSGANVLTF
J: TRBJ2-1; D: -; V: TRBV6-4; CDR3: CASSEKVSGYNEQFF
J: TRBJ2-7; D: -; V: TRBV20-1; CDR3: CSVRSSYEQYF
J: TRBJ1-2; D: -; V: TRBV21-1; CDR3: CASSKGQGENSNYGYTF
J: TRBJ2-1; D: TRBD2; V: TRBV5-1; CDR3: CASSLGTSGRGPFF